Listed here are 18 T cell receptor beta chains from one sample, sequenced in a study of T cell responses to AZD1222 COVID-19 vaccine. Method: immunoSEQ multiplex PCR; TCRdb's copy keeps in-frame clones and lacks some. The table has some 130,000 clones, 91% seen once. The sequenced sample was peripheral blood, obtained 28 days after the second AZD1222 dose. Source of these receptors: an adult who received the AZD1222 COVID-19 vaccine.

The chain couples TRBV2 to TRBJ2-7; TRBD1 might be the D (5 bases). The length of the CDR3 is 13 residues. The germline V and J ends were trimmed by 4 bases and 6 bases, with 13 bases remaining between them. In germline, CDR1 is SNHLY, CDR2 FYNNEI. The CDR3 bases are TGTGCCAGCAGTGCACAGGAAGATATCGAGCAGTACTTC. It is translated as CASSAQEDIEQYF.

The chain combines TRBV6-5 with TRBJ1-3; D remains unclear. CDR1 is MNHEY and CDR2 is SVGAGI in the germline V gene. V dropped 6 bases and J dropped 2 bases, with 5 bases sitting between them. The CDR3 is 12 residues long. CDR3 sequence reads: CASRGPGNTIYF. The CDR3 DNA reads as TGTGCCAGCAGGGGCCCTGGAAACACCATATATTTT.

This clone has a handful of counts. This chain links TRBV4-1 with TRBJ2-2, with 7 bases matching TRBD2. After removal of 1 base from V and 6 bases from J, the junction contained 8 bases not matched to a gene. This CDR3 is 16 amino acids long. Germline loops: CDR1 MGHRA, CDR2 YSYEKL. The CDR3 region is CASSQGPGGRSGELFF. The CDR3 DNA follows: TGCGCCAGCAGCCAAGGGCCGGGGGGAAGGTCCGGGGAGCTGTTTTTT.

This chain joins TRBV6-2 or TRBV6-3 and TRBJ2-3, with D possibly matching TRBD1 (5 bases). Deletions cut 3 bases from V and 7 bases from J, with 17 bases between. Germline CDR1 and CDR2: MNHEY and SVGEGT. The length of the CDR3 is 15 residues. The CDR3 here is CASSYRGRMRYTQYF. CDR3 DNA sequence: TGTGCCAGCAGTTATAGGGGCCGTATGCGCTATACGCAGTATTTT.

The rearrangement joins TRBV29-1 to TRBJ1-1; D not certain. Trimming took 3 bases from V and 3 from J, leaving 11 bases between them. This CDR3 is built from 13 residues. In germline, CDR1 is SQVTM, CDR2 ANQGSEA. The CDR3 here is CSVERARDTEAFF. The CDR3 DNA is TGCAGCGTTGAGAGGGCGAGGGACACTGAAGCTTTCTTT.

V usage is TRBV7-6 and J usage is TRBJ2-5; 8 nucleotides align to TRBD2. CDR3 length equals 16 residues. V gave up 2 bases and J gave up 0 bases; unmatched junction bases: 5. Per the germline V gene, CDR1 is SGHVS and CDR2 is FNYEAQ. As DNA, the CDR3 is TGTGCCAGCAGCTTATTCCCAGCGGGGGACCAAGAGACCCAGTACTTC. This sequence encodes CASSLFPAGDQETQYF.

This clone was observed a single time. This chain joins TRBV7-2 and TRBJ1-1; D possibly corresponds to TRBD1 (5 bases). Germline CDR1 and CDR2: SGHTA and FQGNSA. Trimming took off 5 bases at V and 0 bases at J, with 10 bases between the two ends. CDR3 size: 14 residues. The CDR3 reads CASSQGPMNTEAFF. The CDR3 DNA reads TGTGCCAGCAGCCAGGGCCCGATGAACACTGAAGCTTTCTTT.

This clone was detected a few times. This sequence joins TRBV18 and TRBJ1-5, with TRBD1 matching 7 bases. The germline gives CDR1 KGHSH, CDR2 LQKENI. This CDR3 spans 16 amino acids. Germline trimming cut 0 bases from V and 1 base from J; bases unmatched to any gene: 3. DNA for the CDR3: TGTGCCAGCTCACCACCAGGGGGCTTAAGCAATCAGCCCCAGCATTTT. This translates into CASSPPGGLSNQPQHF.

CDR3 sequence (DNA): TGTGCCAGCAGTGAAGCGCTTCGACCGGGTGAGCAGTTCTTC. This codes for CASSEALRPGEQFF. V and J are TRBV6-1 and TRBJ2-1; unclear D gene. The ends were cut back, 0 bases at V and 9 bases at J, with 12 bases in the middle. The CDR3 totals 14 residues. Germline assignment: CDR1 MNHNS and CDR2 SASEGT.

This clone was picked up a small number of times. The gene calls are TRBV19 and TRBJ1-6; D not certain. The germline V gene has CDR1 LNHDA and CDR2 SQIVND (reference sequence). V lost 7 bases, J lost 0 bases, and 16 bases lay in between. The length of the CDR3 is 17 residues. CDR3 in amino acids: CASNTRKASSYNSPLHF. Written as DNA, the CDR3 is TGTGCCAGTAACACAAGAAAGGCAAGCTCCTATAATTCACCCCTCCACTTT.

V and J are TRBV11-1 and TRBJ1-1; D is ambiguous. V lost 4 bases to trimming and J lost 1 base, with 10 bases between them. Germline assignment: CDR1 SGHAT and CDR2 FQDESV (reference sequence). CDR3 length: 14 amino acids. The CDR3 reads CASSSGRANTEAFF. For the CDR3, the DNA is TGTGCCAGCAGCTCAGGACGGGCGAACACTGAAGCTTTCTTT.

For the CDR3, the DNA is TGTGCCAGCTCACGAACGGGGCAGTTGCCCAATCAGCCCCAGCATTTT. This translates into CASSRTGQLPNQPQHF. The V call is TRBV18, the J call TRBJ1-5, with a possible D match to TRBD1 (5 bases). V dropped 4 bases and J dropped 3 bases, with 16 bases sitting between them. The CDR3 covers 16 residues. CDR1 KGHSH and CDR2 LQKENI come from the germline V gene.

This rearrangement joins TRBV24-1 to TRBJ1-5; D call uncertain. From germline, CDR1 is KGHDR and CDR2 SFDVKD. V gave up 5 bases and J gave up 4 bases, with 14 bases separating them. This CDR3 has 15 amino acids. CDR3 protein: CATSGKGGSNQPQHF. CDR3 DNA sequence: TGTGCCACCAGTGGAAAGGGAGGTTCGAATCAGCCCCAGCATTTT.

The rearrangement uses TRBV3-1 (or the pseudogene TRBV3-2) and TRBJ1-3, with no clear D. Germline V gene lookup returns CDR1 LGHDT and CDR2 YNNKEL (reference sequence). V lost 1 base, J lost 8 bases, and 6 bases lay in between. This CDR3 spans 12 amino acids. CDR3 coding DNA: TGTGCCAGCAGCCAAGGGAGACACACCATATATTTT. This gives the protein CASSQGRHTIYF.

This chain connects TRBV18 to TRBJ1-2, with D uncertain. The CDR3 is made up of 14 amino acids. V gave up 6 bases and J gave up 2 bases, with 13 bases separating them. CDR1 KGHSH and CDR2 LQKENI come from the germline V gene. In DNA form, the CDR3 reads TGTGCCAGCTCCGTCGCAGGTCGAAACTATGGCTACACCTTC. Its translation is CASSVAGRNYGYTF.

Points on this clone: In the same sample, other DNA sequences code for this CDR3. The V gene is TRBV10-3, the J gene TRBJ1-1; TRBD1 matches at 8 bases. The germline gives CDR1 ENHRY, CDR2 SYGVKD. V lost 6 bases to trimming and J lost 4 bases; unmatched junction nucleotides: 7. This CDR3 has 14 residues. This chain's CDR3 is CAISPGQGGTEAFF. CDR3 bases: TGTGCCATCAGCCCAGGACAGGGTGGCACTGAAGCTTTCTTT.

The V and J genes are TRBV30 and TRBJ1-2; 8 bases are shared with TRBD1. CDR1 and CDR2 (germline): GTSNPN, SVGIG (reference sequence). There are 13 residues in the CDR3. V shed 2 bases, J shed 7 bases, and the junction held 6 bases outside the gene matches. The CDR3 protein is CAWSRQGSAGYTF. CDR3 bases: TGTGCCTGGAGTCGACAGGGGTCGGCTGGCTACACCTTC. Using reference TRBV30 and TRBJ1-2 for the parts outside the CDR3, the full variable domain is SQTIHQWPATLVQPVGSPLSLECTVEGTSNPNLYWYRQAAGRGLQLLFYSVGIGQISSEVPQNLSASRPQDRQFILSSKKLLLSDSGFYLCAWSRQGSAGYTFGSGTRLTVV.

The chain carries TRBV7-9 and TRBJ1-1; the D gene is possibly TRBD1 (5 bases). This CDR3 contains 14 residues. V was clipped by 2 bases and J by 1 base, with 8 bases between them. Per the germline V gene, CDR1 is SEHNR and CDR2 is FQNEAQ (reference sequence). Here the CDR3 DNA reads TGTGCCAGCAGCTTAAGGGGCGAGAACACTGAAGCTTTCTTT. The encoded protein is CASSLRGENTEAFF.